This TCR beta chain was identified in a study of T cell repertoires in cytomegalovirus infection. Study overall: Matching HLA type, along with CMV infection, was indicated by public TCR beta signatures.

One entry per CDR3 protein results from TCRdb running MiXCR on the reads. The profile shows 750,000 to 900,000 distinct CDR3 sequences, about 29% of them singletons. Losses at the gene ends were 5 bases for V and 9 bases for J; bases not matched to a gene: 4. CDR1 MNHEY and CDR2 SMNVEV come from the germline V gene (reference sequence). There are 11 residues in the CDR3. This clonotype showed up just a few times. Antigen unknown. Study-wide points: Within the response measured ex vivo, HLA-C-restricted CMV-specific TCR beta clonotypes were dominant. Cumulative public TCR beta family frequency identified CMV carriers with the relevant HLA.

The sequencing here drew on cultured CD8+ T cells from PBMCs, taken from culture after CMV antigen stimulation. The chain links TRBV27 to TRBJ2-7; 7 bases line up with TRBD1. The receptor comes from a human donor in good health (CMV status not recorded). Some clones in this sample may be carry-over from other donors' samples. In DNA form, the CDR3 reads TGTGCCAGCAGTAACGACAGGGTGCAGTACTTC. As protein: CASSNDRVQYF.